These T cell receptor beta chains were read from a single sample in a study of blood T cell repertoires in COVID-19. Assay used: immunoSEQ multiplex PCR; TCRdb lists only in-frame clones, some missing. Found here are some 300,000 clones, 88% of them singletons; the top ten hold around 2%. Specimen: PBMCs or T cells enriched from blood (not recorded which). The receptors originated from a woman in her sixties or seventies in a cohort exposed to, infected with or recovered from COVID-19 (not recorded which). The CDR3 runs from the conserved cysteine through the conserved F or W. A D gene is named only where the DNA matches it firmly. The size entry is marked missing in some rows and otherwise reads once, few, many or a size class.

CASSLREGPGGSPLHF	TGCGCCAGCAGCCTCCGGGAGGGGCCCGGAGGTTCACCCCTCCACTTT	NA	TRBV4-1	NA	TRBJ1-6
CASSQVYDRVYEQYF	TGTGCCAGCAGCCAAGTGTATGACAGGGTCTACGAGCAGTACTTC	NA	TRBV4-2	TRBD1	TRBJ2-7
CASSPPGLEGTDTQYF	TGTGCCAGCAGTCCCCCGGGACTAGAGGGCACAGATACGCAGTATTTT	NA	TRBV28	TRBD2	TRBJ2-3
CASRAPDRRDQPQHF	TGTGCCAGTAGGGCTCCGGACAGGAGAGATCAGCCCCAGCATTTT	NA	TRBV19	TRBD1	TRBJ1-5
CASRFSGAYTDTQYF	TGTGCCAGCAGGTTTAGCGGGGCTTACACAGATACGCAGTATTTT	many	TRBV6-5	TRBD2	TRBJ2-3
CASRIQGAGNQPQHF	TGTGCCAGCAGGATACAGGGGGCTGGCAATCAGCCCCAGCATTTT	once	TRBV27	TRBD1	TRBJ1-5
CASSSRADTQYF	TGTGCCAGCAGCTCGAGGGCCGATACGCAGTATTTT	NA	TRBV9	NA	TRBJ2-3
CASSLVPGQGPYEQYF	TGTGCCAGCAGCTTAGTGCCGGGACAGGGCCCTTACGAGCAGTACTTC	NA	TRBV7-9	TRBD1	TRBJ2-7
CASSLTDNYGYTF	TGCGCCAGCAGCTTAACTGATAACTATGGCTACACCTTC	NA	TRBV5-1	NA	TRBJ1-2
CASSDPGEATNEKLFF	TGCGCCAGCAGTGACCCGGGAGAGGCAACTAATGAAAAACTGTTTTTT	NA	TRBV10-2	NA	TRBJ1-4
CAWSAGLAGRETQYF	TGTGCCTGGAGTGCGGGACTAGCGGGAAGGGAGACCCAGTACTTC	NA	TRBV30	TRBD2	TRBJ2-5
CASSSGTGIYTQYF	TGTGCCAGCAGCTCCGGGACAGGGATATATACGCAGTATTTT	NA	TRBV6-5	TRBD1	TRBJ2-3
CASSPTFGGPNTGELFF	TGTGCCAGCAGTCCTACTTTTGGGGGCCCGAACACCGGGGAGCTGTTTTTT	NA	TRBV28	NA	TRBJ2-2
CASSLRADRGPETQYF	TGTGCCAGCAGCTTGAGAGCGGACAGGGGGCCAGAGACCCAGTACTTC	NA	TRBV7-8	TRBD1	TRBJ2-5
CASSQAGGRKNYNEQFF	TGCGCCAGCAGCCAAGCCGGCGGGAGGAAAAACTACAATGAGCAGTTCTTC	NA	TRBV4-1	TRBD2	TRBJ2-1
CASSLGLYNEQFF	TGTGCCAGCAGCTTAGGACTTTACAATGAGCAGTTCTTC	NA	TRBV11-2	NA	TRBJ2-1
CASRQQGGSYEQYF	TGTGCCAGCAGACAGCAAGGGGGCTCCTACGAGCAGTACTTC	NA	TRBV25-1	NA	TRBJ2-7
CASSELGLPNNEQFF	TGCGCCAGCAGTGAACTGGGACTACCTAACAATGAGCAGTTCTTC	NA	TRBV10-1	TRBD2	TRBJ2-1
CASSLEGGSYTGELFF	TGCGCCAGCAGCTTGGAAGGCGGGAGTTATACCGGGGAGCTGTTTTTT	few	TRBV5-1	TRBD2	TRBJ2-2
CASSPRLAGGEETQYF	TGTGCCAGCAGCCCTAGACTAGCGGGAGGAGAAGAGACCCAGTACTTC	NA	TRBV7-6	TRBD2	TRBJ2-5
CAWSFKATSGSRKYF	TGTGCCTGGAGTTTTAAAGCGACTAGCGGGAGCCGTAAGTACTTC	NA	TRBV30	TRBD2	TRBJ2-5
CAWGLQGGSYEQYF	TGTGCCTGGGGGTTACAGGGTGGGTCCTACGAGCAGTACTTC	NA	TRBV30	NA	TRBJ2-7
CASSTTQGAQGNTIYF	TGTGCCAGCAGCACTACCCAGGGGGCGCAAGGAAACACCATATATTTT	once	TRBV7-2	TRBD1	TRBJ1-3
CASSLGSGGSSYEQYF	TGTGCCAGCAGCTTAGGGAGCGGAGGGAGCTCCTACGAGCAGTACTTC	NA	TRBV7-2	NA	TRBJ2-7
CASSLAAGQGQTQHF	TGTGCCAGCAGCTTAGCCGCGGGACAGGGCCAGACCCAGCATTTT	NA	TRBV7-6	TRBD1	TRBJ1-5
CASATLGGAGNTIYF	TGTGCCAGCGCGACGCTCGGAGGGGCTGGAAACACCATATATTTT	NA	TRBV6-5	NA	TRBJ1-3
CATSDRQGPNTEAFF	TGTGCCACCAGTGATAGACAGGGACCGAACACTGAAGCTTTCTTT	NA	TRBV24-1	TRBD1	TRBJ1-1
CAGGKTLAADTQYF	TGTGCCGGCGGGAAAACGCTAGCGGCCGATACGCAGTATTTT	NA	TRBV2	TRBD2	TRBJ2-3
CASSLVGSSYEQYF	TGTGCCAGCAGTTTAGTGGGGAGCTCCTACGAGCAGTACTTC	NA	TRBV27	NA	TRBJ2-7
CASYGRAEGKTQYF	TGTGCCAGCTACGGGAGGGCCGAGGGAAAGACCCAGTACTTC	NA	TRBV13	TRBD2	TRBJ2-5
CAISGAGKNEKLFF	TGTGCCATCAGTGGGGCAGGGAAGAATGAAAAACTGTTTTTT	NA	TRBV10-3	NA	TRBJ1-4
CSASYREETQYF	TGCAGTGCTAGTTACAGGGAAGAGACCCAGTACTTC	NA	TRBV20-1	NA	TRBJ2-5
CASGPHRGPNTEAFF	TGTGCCAGCGGGCCCCACAGGGGCCCGAACACTGAAGCTTTCTTT	NA	TRBV28	TRBD1	TRBJ1-1
CASSAQGGNQPQHF	TGCGCCAGCAGTGCACAGGGAGGCAATCAGCCCCAGCATTTT	NA	TRBV5-1	NA	TRBJ1-5
CASSLNTGGPYEQYF	TGTGCCAGCAGTCTAAATACAGGGGGCCCCTACGAGCAGTACTTC	once	TRBV28	TRBD1	TRBJ2-7
CASSAGTGYNSPLHF	TGTGCCAGCTCAGCGGGGACAGGGTATAATTCACCCCTCCACTTT	NA	TRBV18	TRBD1	TRBJ1-6
CASSLRPGPTSYEQYF	TGTGCCAGCAGCTTAAGGCCAGGCCCCACCTCCTACGAGCAGTACTTC	NA	TRBV7-2	NA	TRBJ2-7
CASSLLAGVPEQYF	TGCGCCAGCAGCCTACTAGCGGGAGTCCCCGAGCAGTACTTC	NA	TRBV5-1	TRBD2	TRBJ2-7
CASSGTGGNGYTF	TGTGCCAGCAGTGGGACAGGGGGGAATGGCTACACCTTC	NA	TRBV2	TRBD1	TRBJ1-2
CASSLATGGGEKLFF	TGCGCCAGCAGCTTGGCCACGGGGGGTGGAGAAAAACTGTTTTTT	NA	TRBV5-1	NA	TRBJ1-4
CATSGTALRGYNEQFF	TGTGCCACCAGTGGCACAGCGCTCCGGGGATACAATGAGCAGTTCTTC	NA	TRBV24-1	NA	TRBJ2-1